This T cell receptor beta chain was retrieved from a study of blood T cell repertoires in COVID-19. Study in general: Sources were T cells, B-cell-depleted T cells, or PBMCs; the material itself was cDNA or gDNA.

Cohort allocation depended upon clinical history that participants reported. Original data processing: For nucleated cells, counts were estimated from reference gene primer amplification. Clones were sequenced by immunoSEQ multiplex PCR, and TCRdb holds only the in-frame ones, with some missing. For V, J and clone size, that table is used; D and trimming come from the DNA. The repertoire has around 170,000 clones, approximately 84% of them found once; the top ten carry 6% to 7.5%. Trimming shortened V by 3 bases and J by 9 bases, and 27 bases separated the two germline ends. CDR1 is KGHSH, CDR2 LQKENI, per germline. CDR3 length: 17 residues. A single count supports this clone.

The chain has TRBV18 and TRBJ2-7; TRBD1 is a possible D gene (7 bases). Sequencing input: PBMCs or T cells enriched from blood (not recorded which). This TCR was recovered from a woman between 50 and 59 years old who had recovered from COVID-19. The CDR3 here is CASSPREAGTGARGQYF. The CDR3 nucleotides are TGTGCCAGCTCACCCAGGGAGGCCGGAACAGGGGCCCGCGGGCAGTACTTC.